This is a list of T cell receptor beta chains from one sample in a study of OX40 agonist ivuxolimab in advanced cancers. Some clones are missing from TCRdb's copy, which holds only in-frame ones; the method was immunoSEQ multiplex PCR. Here the sample spans over 25,000 clones, under 90% being singletons. The sequencing used CD4+ or CD8+ T cells sorted from blood, collected in a trial of the OX40 agonist ivuxolimab. Receptors originate from an adult with an advanced solid tumor such as melanoma, head and neck, liver or kidney cancer. Each CDR3 is given with its conserved first and last residue. D genes are given only for firm matches. Expanded clones get a size class; other rows say once, few or many, or leave the size out.

d_call	v_call	j_call	clone_size	cdr3_aa	cdr3_nt
TRBD1	TRBV25-1	TRBJ1-1	-	CASSAQRTGESINAEAFF	TGTGCCAGCAGTGCCCAAAGGACAGGGGAGTCAATAAACGCTGAAGCTTTCTTT
-	TRBV11-2	TRBJ2-7	-	CASRPVADDYEQYF	TGTGCCAGCAGACCCGTAGCGGACGACTACGAGCAGTACTTC
TRBD1	TRBV29-1	TRBJ2-1	-	CSVEYQGAGNEQFF	TGCAGCGTCGAATATCAGGGGGCAGGCAATGAGCAGTTCTTC
TRBD1	TRBV6-1	TRBJ1-2	few	CASSAQGQGINYGYTF	TGTGCCAGCAGTGCCCAGGGACAGGGGATAAACTATGGCTACACCTTC
-	TRBV13	TRBJ1-5	-	CASSLGAYQPQHF	TGTGCCAGCAGTCTGGGGGCGTATCAGCCCCAGCATTTT
-	TRBV19	TRBJ1-1	-	CASSYLRGVETEAFF	TGTGCCAGTAGCTACTTGAGGGGTGTAGAGACTGAAGCTTTCTTT
-	TRBV10-1	TRBJ2-6	-	CASSWGGNAQSRANVLTF	TGCGCCAGCAGTTGGGGTGGAAACGCACAAAGTCGGGCCAACGTCCTGACTTTC
-	TRBV28	TRBJ2-7	-	CASSAGTGTYEQYF	TGTGCCAGCAGTGCCGGGACGGGAACCTACGAGCAGTACTTC
TRBD1	TRBV19	TRBJ1-1	-	CASSTGTGYTEAFF	TGTGCCAGTAGTACGGGGACAGGTTACACTGAAGCTTTCTTT
-	TRBV19	TRBJ1-3	-	CASGPYTLSSGNTIYF	TGTGCCAGTGGGCCCTACACCCTGAGCTCTGGAAACACCATATATTTT
-	TRBV10-3	TRBJ1-2	-	CAISESPANYGYTF	TGTGCCATCAGTGAGTCACCAGCTAACTATGGCTACACCTTC
-	TRBV7-9	TRBJ2-4	-	CASSLKGVLAKNIQYF	TGTGCCAGCAGCCTAAAGGGGGTACTAGCCAAAAACATTCAGTACTTC
-	TRBV7-7	TRBJ2-1	-	CASSPRGQGEDGEQFF	TGTGCTAGCAGCCCTCGGGGGCAGGGGGAAGACGGTGAGCAGTTCTTC
TRBD2	TRBV19	TRBJ2-1	-	CASTGTSGREYNEQFF	TGTGCCAGTACCGGGACTAGCGGGAGGGAATACAATGAGCAGTTCTTC
-	TRBV6-6	TRBJ2-5	-	CAGSQGAGGDLYF	TGTGCCGGCTCCCAGGGGGCGGGGGGAGACTTGTACTTC
-	TRBV10-2	TRBJ1-2	-	CASSEFIGAESEGYTF	TGCGCCAGCAGTGAATTTATAGGGGCAGAGAGTGAAGGCTACACCTTC
TRBD1	TRBV10-3	TRBJ1-5	-	CAISAQRFGQGADQPQHF	TGTGCCATCAGCGCGCAACGATTCGGGCAGGGGGCCGATCAGCCCCAGCATTTT
-	TRBV14	TRBJ2-7	-	CASSQDGQGYEQYF	TGTGCCAGCAGCCAAGACGGACAAGGGTACGAGCAGTACTTC
-	TRBV2	TRBJ1-2	-	CASSDEPRPDYGYTF	TGTGCCAGCAGTGATGAACCGCGCCCTGACTATGGCTACACCTTC
-	TRBV5-6	TRBJ2-1	-	CASSFLGNEQFF	TGTGCCAGCAGCTTCCTGGGGAATGAGCAGTTCTTC
-	TRBV27	TRBJ1-5	-	CASSLSGSGQPQHF	TGTGCCAGCAGTTTATCCGGGAGTGGTCAGCCCCAGCATTTT
-	TRBV9	TRBJ2-1	-	CASSPTTYNEQFF	TGTGCCAGCAGCCCAACCACCTACAATGAGCAGTTCTTC
TRBD1	TRBV9	TRBJ2-7	-	CASSVGQGAYEQYF	TGTGCCAGCAGCGTAGGGCAGGGGGCTTACGAGCAGTACTTC
-	TRBV27	TRBJ2-1	-	CASSLRGWGYEQFF	TGTGCCAGCAGTTTACGTGGATGGGGGTATGAGCAGTTCTTC
TRBD2	TRBV5-1	TRBJ2-7	-	CASSITSGSYEQYF	TGCGCCAGCAGCATAACTAGCGGGAGTTACGAGCAGTACTTC
TRBD2	TRBV29-1	TRBJ2-3	few	CSVAGGGWITDTQYF	TGCAGCGTTGCGGGCGGGGGGTGGATCACAGATACGCAGTATTTT
-	TRBV13	TRBJ1-1	-	CASSLGHSNTEAFF	TGTGCCAGCAGCTTAGGGCACAGCAACACTGAAGCTTTCTTT
TRBD2	TRBV5-1	TRBJ2-3	-	CASSTSGGAADTQYF	TGCGCCAGCAGCACGAGCGGGGGGGCCGCAGATACGCAGTATTTT
-	TRBV7-8	TRBJ1-5	once	CASSLEFSSNQPQHF	TGTGCCAGCAGCTTAGAGTTTAGTAGCAATCAGCCCCAGCATTTT
TRBD2	TRBV5-1	TRBJ2-3	-	CASSGRLAGFTDTQYF	TGCGCCAGCAGCGGAAGACTAGCGGGGTTCACAGATACGCAGTATTTT
TRBD2	TRBV18	TRBJ2-5	-	CASFVPREGRETQYF	TGTGCCAGCTTTGTACCGCGGGAGGGTCGAGAGACCCAGTACTTC
-	TRBV5-4	TRBJ2-7	-	CASSLGGDLTEQYF	TGTGCCAGCAGCCTCGGGGGTGACCTAACCGAGCAGTACTTC
-	TRBV11-2	TRBJ1-3	once	CASSFTGAGNTIYF	TGTGCCAGCAGCTTTACGGGGGCTGGAAACACCATATATTTT
TRBD1	TRBV5-6	TRBJ1-2	-	CASSWGTVGFGYTF	TGTGCCAGCAGCTGGGGGACAGTCGGGTTTGGCTACACCTTC
TRBD1	TRBV28	TRBJ1-2	few	CASVRTRQGWYGYTF	TGTGCCAGTGTCAGAACCCGACAGGGCTGGTATGGCTACACCTTC
-	TRBV9	TRBJ1-1	-	CASSVVPGVGTEAFF	TGTGCCAGCAGCGTAGTACCAGGGGTTGGCACTGAAGCTTTCTTT
-	TRBV18	TRBJ2-3	-	CASSPGDYTQYF	TGTGCCAGCTCACCAGGGGATTATACGCAGTATTTT
-	TRBV10-3	TRBJ1-1	-	CAIRGPTQEAFF	TGTGCCATCAGGGGCCCGACTCAAGAAGCTTTCTTT
-	TRBV27	TRBJ1-2	-	CASSLSGRGPIPNYGYTF	TGTGCCAGCAGTTTATCGGGCAGGGGCCCTATCCCGAACTATGGCTACACCTTC
TRBD2	TRBV19	TRBJ2-1	-	CASSVAGVGEQFF	TGTGCCAGTAGTGTAGCGGGAGTAGGTGAGCAGTTCTTC
-	TRBV28	TRBJ2-5	-	CASSLLIRETQYF	TGTGCCAGCAGTTTATTAATCCGAGAGACCCAGTACTTC
-	TRBV7-9	TRBJ2-2	-	CASSLGPGRLAGELFF	TGTGCCAGCAGCTTAGGGCCGGGACGACTGGCCGGGGAGCTGTTTTTT
TRBD1	TRBV2	TRBJ2-3	-	CASIRRGLLDTQYF	TGTGCCAGCATCCGCAGGGGGCTATTAGATACGCAGTATTTT
-	TRBV27	TRBJ1-1	few	CASSLQPRGYTEAFF	TGTGCCAGCAGTCTTCAGCCCCGGGGATACACTGAAGCTTTCTTT
-	TRBV6-5	TRBJ1-1	-	CASAAGERTEAFF	TGTGCCAGCGCTGCTGGTGAGAGGACTGAAGCTTTCTTT
TRBD2	TRBV15	TRBJ2-7	-	CATRSRLAGNYEQYF	TGTGCCACTAGGAGTCGGCTAGCGGGGAACTACGAGCAGTACTTC
-	TRBV11-2	TRBJ2-1	-	CASSLVFWDNEQFF	TGTGCCAGCAGCTTAGTGTTCTGGGACAATGAGCAGTTCTTC
-	TRBV23-1	TRBJ1-5	-	CASSQWSSPSNQPQHF	TGCGCCAGCAGTCAATGGTCCTCCCCCAGCAATCAGCCCCAGCATTTT
TRBD1	TRBV2	TRBJ1-2	-	CARETRDRGQNGYTF	TGTGCCAGGGAAACCCGGGACAGGGGGCAGAATGGCTACACCTTC
-	TRBV6-4	TRBJ2-7	-	CASSPTPVTGEQYF	TGTGCCAGCAGCCCTACCCCGGTTACGGGGGAGCAGTACTTC
-	TRBV7-3	TRBJ1-2	-	CASSLEDGINYGYTF	TGTGCCAGCAGCTTAGAGGACGGGATAAACTATGGCTACACCTTC
-	TRBV5-5	TRBJ2-7	few	CASSFGYSYEQYF	TGTGCCAGCAGCTTCGGTTACTCCTACGAGCAGTACTTC
TRBD2	TRBV7-3	TRBJ2-1	-	CASSSGTSIPFYNEQFF	TGTGCCAGCAGTTCCGGGACTAGCATCCCTTTCTACAATGAGCAGTTCTTC
-	TRBV19	TRBJ1-5	-	CASTPWVYSNQPQHF	TGTGCCAGTACCCCGTGGGTATATAGCAATCAGCCCCAGCATTTT
-	TRBV2	TRBJ2-7	-	CASSDILRGEQYF	TGTGCCAGCAGTGATATACTGCGGGGCGAGCAGTACTTC
-	TRBV4-1	TRBJ2-1	-	CASSQGWGSGPYNEQFF	TGCGCCAGCAGCCAGGGGTGGGGGTCCGGCCCCTACAATGAGCAGTTCTTC
-	TRBV2	TRBJ2-6	-	CASSGPPSGANVLTF	TGTGCCAGCAGTGGACCCCCGTCTGGGGCCAACGTCCTGACTTTC